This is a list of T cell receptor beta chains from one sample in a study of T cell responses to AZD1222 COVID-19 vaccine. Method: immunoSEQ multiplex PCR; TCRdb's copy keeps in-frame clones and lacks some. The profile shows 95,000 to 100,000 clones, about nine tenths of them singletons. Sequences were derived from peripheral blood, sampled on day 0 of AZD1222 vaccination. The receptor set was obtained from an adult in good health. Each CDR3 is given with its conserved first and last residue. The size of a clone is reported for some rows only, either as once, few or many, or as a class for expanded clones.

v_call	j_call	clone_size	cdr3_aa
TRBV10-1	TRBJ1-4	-	CASSELRTGEKLFF
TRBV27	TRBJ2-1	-	CASRARQGAGEQFF
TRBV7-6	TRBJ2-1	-	CASSLLNSGDEQFF
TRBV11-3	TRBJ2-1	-	CASSSGTGGCPFF
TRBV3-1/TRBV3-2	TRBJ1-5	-	CASSLDSVNQPQHF
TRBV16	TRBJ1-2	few	CASSRTPGQEPYYGYTF
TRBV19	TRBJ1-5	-	CASSEQGAHNQPQHF
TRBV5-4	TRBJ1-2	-	CASSLPGGAAGYTF
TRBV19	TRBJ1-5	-	CASSIVGDQNQPQHF
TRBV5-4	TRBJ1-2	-	CASSLDGYGYTF
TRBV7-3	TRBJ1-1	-	CASSLKVLWGLTREAFF
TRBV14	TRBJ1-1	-	CASRGQVTEAFF
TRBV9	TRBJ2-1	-	CASSVDASGALGGNEQFF
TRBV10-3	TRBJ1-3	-	CAIKGSGNTIYF
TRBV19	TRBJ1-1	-	CASGFGVEAFF
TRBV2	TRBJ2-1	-	CASSARGLVYEQFF
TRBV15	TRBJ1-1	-	CATTGRMNTEAFF
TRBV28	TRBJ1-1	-	CASSSPARGGNTEAFF
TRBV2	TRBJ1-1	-	CASSEGITGDTEAFF
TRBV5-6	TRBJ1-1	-	CASSYGRTNTEAFF
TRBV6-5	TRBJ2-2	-	CAIRDREAGELFF
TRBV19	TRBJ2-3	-	CASSRSLIDTQYF
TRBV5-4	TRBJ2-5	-	CASSPLGGQVQETQYF
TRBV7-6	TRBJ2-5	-	CASSLVLPRRGKETQYF
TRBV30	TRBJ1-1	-	CAWSKGGRAEAFF
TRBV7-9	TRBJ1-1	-	CASSWGQGVSNTEAFF
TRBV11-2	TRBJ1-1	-	CASSLDPANTEAFF
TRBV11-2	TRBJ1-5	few	CASSLGSGNQPQHF
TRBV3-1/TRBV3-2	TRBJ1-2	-	CASSQDLVGVYWGYTF
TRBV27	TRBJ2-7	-	CASSLTQRGQGSYEQYF
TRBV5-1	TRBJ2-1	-	CASSAQEGGPGNEQFF
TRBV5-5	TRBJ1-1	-	CASSFGTPPPVNTEAFF
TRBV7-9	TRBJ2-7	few	CASSLALGTEKQYF
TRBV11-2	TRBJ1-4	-	CASSFGLEDEKLFF
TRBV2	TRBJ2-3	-	CASSVVGATDTQYF
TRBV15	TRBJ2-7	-	CATSRDRGTREQYF
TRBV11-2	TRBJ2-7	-	CASSLIDDSSYEQYF
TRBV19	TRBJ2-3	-	CASSMRTHSGGSTDTQYF
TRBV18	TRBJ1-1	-	CASSQTGTAMNTEAFF